The 7 T cell receptor beta chains below come from one sample, sequenced in a study of OX40 agonist ivuxolimab in advanced cancers. Library method: the immunoSEQ multiplex PCR assay. Here the immuneACCESS table is served through TCRdb, limited to in-frame sequences with V and J called. Missing clones are a known gap in these copies; in checked studies unresolved V genes cover under half, and the rest lacks a known reason. The sample table shows some 87,000 clones, and about 94% are seen once. Of the sample, roughly 9.6% falls within the top ten clones. Sequencing used CD4+ or CD8+ T cells sorted from blood, obtained in a trial of the OX40 agonist ivuxolimab. These receptor sequences come from an adult with an advanced solid tumor such as melanoma, head and neck, liver or kidney cancer.

The chain is built from TRBV27 and TRBJ1-2, with a tentative D call TRBD1 (5 bases). The germline V and J ends were trimmed by 6 bases and 6 bases, with 11 bases remaining between them. The CDR3 loop spans 12 amino acids. Germline CDR1 is MNHEY and CDR2 is SMNVEV (reference sequence). CDR3 in DNA: TGTGCCAGCAGGGCGGGGGGTAATGGCTACACCTTC. Translation: CASRAGGNGYTF.

V is TRBV7-9 and J is TRBJ2-6, with D unclear. V gave up 4 bases and J gave up 2 bases, with 18 bases separating them. The CDR3 spans 18 residues. Per germline, CDR1 SEHNR and CDR2 FQNEAQ (reference sequence). CDR3 loop: CASSSPPPVGAGANVLTF. DNA of the CDR3: TGTGCCAGCAGCTCTCCTCCCCCGGTTGGGGCTGGGGCCAACGTCCTGACTTTC.

V and J are TRBV4-3 and TRBJ1-3; TRBD1 agrees at 7 bases. There are 17 residues in the CDR3. J was trimmed by 0 bases and V by 5 bases; bases with no gene match: 10. Per the germline V gene, CDR1 is LGHNA and CDR2 is YSLEER. The CDR3 DNA reads as TGCGCCAGCAGCTTATCGGACAGGTCGTCCTCTGGAAACACCATATATTTT. Translated: CASSLSDRSSSGNTIYF.

The chain carries TRBV21-1 and TRBJ1-5. TRBV21-1 counts as a pseudogene. This CDR3 has 11 amino acids. The CDR3 is CASSAHQPQHF. The CDR3 bases are TGTGCCAGCAGCGCTCATCAGCCCCAGCATTTT.

The chain is built from TRBV7-9 and TRBJ2-1; D is unresolved. This CDR3 is 10 amino acids long. Germline lookup yields CDR1 SEHNR and CDR2 FQNEAQ (reference sequence). Trimming took 5 bases from V and 9 from J, leaving 5 bases between them. The CDR3 DNA follows: TGTGCCAGCAGCATTACTGAGCAGTTCTTC. It translates to CASSITEQFF.

This chain links TRBV7-9 with TRBJ1-1; D not certain. Trimming cost V 1 base and J 1 base, with 4 bases left between them. Germline assignment: CDR1 SEHNR and CDR2 FQNEAQ (reference sequence). The CDR3 is made up of 13 amino acids. For the CDR3, the DNA is TGTGCCAGCAGCTTAGAGAGGAACACTGAAGCTTTCTTT. Translation: CASSLERNTEAFF.

This clone is a singleton in its sample. V gene TRBV6-5 combines with J gene TRBJ2-7; 10 bases align to TRBD2. The trim removed 0 bases at V and 11 bases at J, leaving 7 bases unmatched. The CDR3 has 14 residues. CDR1 is MNHEY and CDR2 is SVGAGI in the germline V gene. The CDR3 DNA follows: TGTGCCAGCAGTTACTCGGGGACTAGCGAGGGGAAGTACTTC. As protein: CASSYSGTSEGKYF.